This T cell receptor (beta chain) was retrieved from a study of blood T cell repertoires in COVID-19. Across the whole study: Sites across the United States, Italy and Spain contributed samples from acute and convalescent COVID-19.

TCRdb's copy holds only in-frame clones and misses some; the assay was immunoSEQ multiplex PCR. The sample consists of tens of thousands of clones, 75% to 90% of them appearing once. This clone was seen a handful of times. This sequence was found in a man older than 75 with acute or convalescent COVID-19. Source material: peripheral blood.

Here the CDR3 reads CASSYSGQVQYEQYF. Written as DNA, the CDR3 is TGTGCCAGCAGTTACTCGGGACAGGTGCAATACGAGCAGTACTTC. The chain links TRBV6-2 or TRBV6-3 to TRBJ2-7, with 8 bases that match TRBD1. The V segment lost 0 bases and the J segment 4 bases; nucleotides outside the gene matches: 5. Germline V CDR1 and CDR2: MNHEY, SVGEGT. The CDR3 runs to 15 residues.